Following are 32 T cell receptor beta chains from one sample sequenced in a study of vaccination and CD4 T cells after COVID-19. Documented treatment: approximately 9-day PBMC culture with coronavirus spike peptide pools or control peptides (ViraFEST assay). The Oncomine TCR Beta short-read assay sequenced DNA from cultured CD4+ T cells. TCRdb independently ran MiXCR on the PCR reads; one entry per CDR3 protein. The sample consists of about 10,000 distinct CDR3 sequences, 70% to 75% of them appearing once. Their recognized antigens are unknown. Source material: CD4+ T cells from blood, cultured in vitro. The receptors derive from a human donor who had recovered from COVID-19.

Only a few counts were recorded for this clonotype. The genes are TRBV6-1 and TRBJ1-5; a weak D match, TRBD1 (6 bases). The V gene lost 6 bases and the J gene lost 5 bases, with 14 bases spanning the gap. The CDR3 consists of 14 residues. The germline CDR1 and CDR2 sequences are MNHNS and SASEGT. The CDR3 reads CASSGGGPYQPQHF. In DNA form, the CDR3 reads TGTGCCAGCAGCGGGGGGGGGCCCTATCAGCCCCAGCATTTT.

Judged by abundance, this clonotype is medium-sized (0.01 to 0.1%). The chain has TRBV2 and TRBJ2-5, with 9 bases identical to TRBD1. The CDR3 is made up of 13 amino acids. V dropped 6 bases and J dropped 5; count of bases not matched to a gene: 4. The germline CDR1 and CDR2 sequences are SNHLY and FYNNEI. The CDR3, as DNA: TGTGCCAGCAGGAGCGGGACAGGGGAGACCCAGTACTTC. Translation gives CASRSGTGETQYF. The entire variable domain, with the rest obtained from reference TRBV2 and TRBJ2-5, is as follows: EPEVTQTPSHQVTQMGQEVILRCVPISNHLYFYWYRQILGQKVEFLVSFYNNEISEKSEIFDDQFSVERPDGSNFTLKIRSTKLEDSAMYFCASRSGTGETQYFGPGTRLLVL.

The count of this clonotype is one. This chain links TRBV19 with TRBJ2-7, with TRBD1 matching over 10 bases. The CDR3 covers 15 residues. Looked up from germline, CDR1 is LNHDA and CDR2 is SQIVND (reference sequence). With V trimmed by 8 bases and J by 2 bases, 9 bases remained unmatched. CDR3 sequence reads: CASRVRDRGPYEQYF. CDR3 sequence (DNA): TGTGCCAGTCGGGTTCGGGACAGGGGCCCCTACGAGCAGTACTTC. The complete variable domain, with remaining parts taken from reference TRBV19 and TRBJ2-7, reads DGGITQSPKYLFRKEGQNVTLSCEQNLNHDAMYWYRQDPGQGLRLIYYSQIVNDFQKGDIAEGYSVSREKKESFPLTVTSAQKNPTAFYLCASRVRDRGPYEQYFGPGTRLTVT.

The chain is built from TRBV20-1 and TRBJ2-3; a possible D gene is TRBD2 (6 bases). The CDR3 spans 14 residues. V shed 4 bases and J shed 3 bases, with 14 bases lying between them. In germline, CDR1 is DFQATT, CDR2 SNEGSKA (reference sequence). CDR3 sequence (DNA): TGCAGTGCTACCCCGACTAGGGCGACAGATACGCAGTATTTT. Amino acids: CSATPTRATDTQYF.

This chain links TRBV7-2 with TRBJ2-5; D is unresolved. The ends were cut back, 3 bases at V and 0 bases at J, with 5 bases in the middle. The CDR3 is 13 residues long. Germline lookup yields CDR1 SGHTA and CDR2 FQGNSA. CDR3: CASSFGYQETQYF. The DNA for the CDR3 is TGTGCCAGCAGCTTCGGGTACCAAGAGACCCAGTACTTC.

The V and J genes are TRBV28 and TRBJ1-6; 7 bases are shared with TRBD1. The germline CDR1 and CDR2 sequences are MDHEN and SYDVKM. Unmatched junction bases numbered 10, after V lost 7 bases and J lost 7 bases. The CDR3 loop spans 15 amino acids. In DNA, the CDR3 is TGTGCCAGCACCGATACAGGGGCCCCGAATTCACCCCTCCACTTT. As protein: CASTDTGAPNSPLHF.

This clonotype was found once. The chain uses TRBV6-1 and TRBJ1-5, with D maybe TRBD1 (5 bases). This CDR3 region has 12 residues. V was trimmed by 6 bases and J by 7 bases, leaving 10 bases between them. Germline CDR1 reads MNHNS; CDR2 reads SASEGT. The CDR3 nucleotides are TGTGCCAGCAGCATCAGGGAGCAGCCCCAGCATTTT. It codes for CASSIREQPQHF.

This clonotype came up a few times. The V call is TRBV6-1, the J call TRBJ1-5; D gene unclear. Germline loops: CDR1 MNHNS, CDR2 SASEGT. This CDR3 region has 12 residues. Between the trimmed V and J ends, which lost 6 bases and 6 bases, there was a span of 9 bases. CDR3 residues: CASRSTGQPQHF. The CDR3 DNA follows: TGTGCCAGCAGGTCGACCGGTCAGCCCCAGCATTTT.

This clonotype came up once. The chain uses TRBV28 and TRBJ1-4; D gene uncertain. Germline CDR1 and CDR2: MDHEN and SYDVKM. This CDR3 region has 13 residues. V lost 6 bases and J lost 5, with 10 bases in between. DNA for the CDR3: TGTGCCAGCAGCCCCACCTTCAATGAAAAACTGTTTTTT. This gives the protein CASSPTFNEKLFF.

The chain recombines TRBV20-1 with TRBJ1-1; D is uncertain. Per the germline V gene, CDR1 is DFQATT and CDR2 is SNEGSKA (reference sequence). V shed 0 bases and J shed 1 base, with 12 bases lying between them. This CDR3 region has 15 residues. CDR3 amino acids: CSARDFGSGNTEAFF. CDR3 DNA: TGCAGTGCTAGAGACTTTGGCAGCGGGAACACTGAAGCTTTCTTT.

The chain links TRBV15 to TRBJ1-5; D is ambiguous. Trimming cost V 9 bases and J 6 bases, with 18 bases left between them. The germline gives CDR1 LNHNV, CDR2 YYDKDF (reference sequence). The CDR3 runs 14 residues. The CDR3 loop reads CATEGGRYSQPQHF. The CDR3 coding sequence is TGTGCCACGGAGGGTGGGAGGTACAGTCAGCCCCAGCATTTT.

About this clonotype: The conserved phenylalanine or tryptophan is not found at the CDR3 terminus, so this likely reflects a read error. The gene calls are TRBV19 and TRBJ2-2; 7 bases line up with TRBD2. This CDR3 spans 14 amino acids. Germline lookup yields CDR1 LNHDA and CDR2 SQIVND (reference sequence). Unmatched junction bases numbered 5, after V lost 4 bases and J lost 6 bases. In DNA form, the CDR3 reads TGTGCCAGTAGTAACATAGCGGGTGCCGGGGAGCTGTTTCTT. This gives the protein CASSNIAGAGELFL.

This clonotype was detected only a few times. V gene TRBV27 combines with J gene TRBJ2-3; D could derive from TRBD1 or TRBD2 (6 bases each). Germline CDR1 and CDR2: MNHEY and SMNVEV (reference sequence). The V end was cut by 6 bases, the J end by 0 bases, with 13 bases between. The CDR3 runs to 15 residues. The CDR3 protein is CASRLQGGSTDTQYF. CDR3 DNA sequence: TGTGCCAGCAGGCTACAGGGAGGAAGCACAGATACGCAGTATTTT.

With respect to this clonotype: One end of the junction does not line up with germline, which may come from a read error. The chain's CDR3 is CTSSVDRGQETQYF. DNA of the CDR3: TGTACCAGCAGCGTGGACAGGGGTCAAGAGACCCAGTACTTC. The chain uses TRBV7-9 and TRBJ2-5, with TRBD1 identical over 9 bases. Germline CDR1 and CDR2: SEHNR and FQNEAQ (reference sequence). The length of the CDR3 is 14 residues.

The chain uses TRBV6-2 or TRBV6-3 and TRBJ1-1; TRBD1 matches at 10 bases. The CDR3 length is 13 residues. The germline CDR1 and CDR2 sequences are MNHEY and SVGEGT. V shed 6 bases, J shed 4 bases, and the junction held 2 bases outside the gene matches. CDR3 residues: CASRRTGGTEAFF. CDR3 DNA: TGTGCCAGCAGGCGGACAGGGGGCACTGAAGCTTTCTTT.

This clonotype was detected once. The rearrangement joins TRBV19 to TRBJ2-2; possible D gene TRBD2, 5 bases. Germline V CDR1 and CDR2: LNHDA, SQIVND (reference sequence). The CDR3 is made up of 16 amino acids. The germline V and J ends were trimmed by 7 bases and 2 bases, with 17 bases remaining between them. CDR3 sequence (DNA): TGTGCCAGTATAATGCTTGGGAGCGGAAACACCGGGGAGCTGTTTTTT. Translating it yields CASIMLGSGNTGELFF.

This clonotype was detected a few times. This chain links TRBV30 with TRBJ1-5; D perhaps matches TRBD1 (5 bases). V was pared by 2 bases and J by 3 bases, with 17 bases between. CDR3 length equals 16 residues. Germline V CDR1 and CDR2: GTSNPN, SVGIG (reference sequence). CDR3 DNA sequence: TGTGCCTGGAGTCCACCCCCCGGGGCAGTCAATCAGCCCCAGCATTTT. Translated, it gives CAWSPPPGAVNQPQHF.

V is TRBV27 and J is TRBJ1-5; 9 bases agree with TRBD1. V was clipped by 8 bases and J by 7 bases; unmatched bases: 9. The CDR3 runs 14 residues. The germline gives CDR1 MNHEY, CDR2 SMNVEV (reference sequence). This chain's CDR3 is CASRPRDRDQPQHF. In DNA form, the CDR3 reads TGTGCCAGCCGCCCACGGGACAGGGACCAGCCCCAGCATTTT.

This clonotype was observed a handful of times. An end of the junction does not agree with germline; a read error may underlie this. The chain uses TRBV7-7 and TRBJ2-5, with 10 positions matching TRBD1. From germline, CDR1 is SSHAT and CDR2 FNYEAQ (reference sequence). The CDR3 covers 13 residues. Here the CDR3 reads CASSRDRGETQYF. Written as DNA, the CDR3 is TGTGCTAGCAGCCGGGACAGGGGTGAGACCCAGTACTTC.

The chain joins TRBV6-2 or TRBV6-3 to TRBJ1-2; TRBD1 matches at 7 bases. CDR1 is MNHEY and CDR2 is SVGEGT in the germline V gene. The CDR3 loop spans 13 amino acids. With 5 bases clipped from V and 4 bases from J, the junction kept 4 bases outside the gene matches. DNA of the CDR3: TGTGCCAGCAGTAGACAGGGATCCTATGGCTACACCTTC. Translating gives CASSRQGSYGYTF.

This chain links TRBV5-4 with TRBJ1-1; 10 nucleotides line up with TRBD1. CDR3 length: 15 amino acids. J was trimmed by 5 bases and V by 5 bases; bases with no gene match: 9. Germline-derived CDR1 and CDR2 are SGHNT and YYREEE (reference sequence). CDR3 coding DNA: TGTGCCAGCAGGGACAGGGGGACCCAGAGGACTGAAGCTTTCTTT. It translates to CASRDRGTQRTEAFF.

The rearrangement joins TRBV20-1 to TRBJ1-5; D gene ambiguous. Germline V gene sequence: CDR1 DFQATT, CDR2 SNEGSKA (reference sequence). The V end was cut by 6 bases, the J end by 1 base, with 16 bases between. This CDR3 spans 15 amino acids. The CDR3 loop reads CSATTAAVSNQPQHF. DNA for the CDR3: TGCAGTGCCACGACGGCAGCTGTCAGCAATCAGCCCCAGCATTTT.

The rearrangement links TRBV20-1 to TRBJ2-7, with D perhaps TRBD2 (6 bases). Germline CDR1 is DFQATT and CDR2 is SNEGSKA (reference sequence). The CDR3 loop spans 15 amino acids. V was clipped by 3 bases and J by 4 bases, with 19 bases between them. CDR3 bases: TGCAGTGCTAGCGCCACCGCGGGATTGAGTTACGAGCAGTACTTC. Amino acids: CSASATAGLSYEQYF.

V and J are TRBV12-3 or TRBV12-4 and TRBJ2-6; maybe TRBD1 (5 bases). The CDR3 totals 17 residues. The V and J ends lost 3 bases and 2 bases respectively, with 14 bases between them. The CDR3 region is CASSFGRVLAGANVLTF. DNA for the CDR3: TGTGCCAGCAGTTTCGGCAGGGTACTTGCTGGGGCCAACGTCCTGACTTTC.

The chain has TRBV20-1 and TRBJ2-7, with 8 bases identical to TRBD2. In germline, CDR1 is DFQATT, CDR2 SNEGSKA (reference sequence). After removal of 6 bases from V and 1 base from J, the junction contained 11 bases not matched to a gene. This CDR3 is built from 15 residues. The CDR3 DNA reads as TGCAGTGCGCCCCTTAGGGGGACTAGATCCTACGAGCAGTACTTC. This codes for CSAPLRGTRSYEQYF.

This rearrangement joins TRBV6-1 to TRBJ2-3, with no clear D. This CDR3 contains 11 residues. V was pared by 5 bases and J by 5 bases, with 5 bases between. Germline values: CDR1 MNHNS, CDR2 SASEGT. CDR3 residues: CASSTGDTQYF. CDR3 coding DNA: TGTGCCAGCAGTACTGGAGATACGCAGTATTTT.

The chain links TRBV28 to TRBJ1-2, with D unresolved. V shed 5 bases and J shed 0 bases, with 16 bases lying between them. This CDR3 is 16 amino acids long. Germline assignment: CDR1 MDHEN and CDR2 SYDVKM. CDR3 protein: CASSPPPSVANYGYTF. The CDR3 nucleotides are TGTGCCAGCAGTCCCCCACCATCCGTAGCTAACTATGGCTACACCTTC.

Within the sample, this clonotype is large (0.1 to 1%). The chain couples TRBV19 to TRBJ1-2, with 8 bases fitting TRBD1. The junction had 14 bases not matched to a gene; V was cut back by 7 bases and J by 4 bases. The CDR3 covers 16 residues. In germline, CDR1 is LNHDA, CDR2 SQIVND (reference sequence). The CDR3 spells CASNPLVGTGPYGYTF. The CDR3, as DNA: TGTGCCAGTAATCCCCTGGTGGGGACAGGCCCCTATGGCTACACCTTC.

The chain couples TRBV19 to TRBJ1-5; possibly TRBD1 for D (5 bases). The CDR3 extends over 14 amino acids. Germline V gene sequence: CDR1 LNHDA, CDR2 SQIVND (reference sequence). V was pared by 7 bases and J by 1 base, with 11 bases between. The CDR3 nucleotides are TGTGCCAGTACCCGGAGGGACAGCAATCAGCCCCAGCATTTT. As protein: CASTRRDSNQPQHF.

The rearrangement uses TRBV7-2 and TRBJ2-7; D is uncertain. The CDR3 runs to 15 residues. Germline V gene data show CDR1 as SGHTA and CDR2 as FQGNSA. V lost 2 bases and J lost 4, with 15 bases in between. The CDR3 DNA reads TGTGCCAGCAGCTTACAGCAGACGATTCGGTACGAGCAGTACTTC. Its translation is CASSLQQTIRYEQYF.

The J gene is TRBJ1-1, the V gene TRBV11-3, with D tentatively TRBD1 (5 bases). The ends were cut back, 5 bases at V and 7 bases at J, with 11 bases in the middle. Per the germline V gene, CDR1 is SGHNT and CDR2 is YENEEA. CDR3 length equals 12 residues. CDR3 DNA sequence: TGTGCCAGCAGCATCTCCGGGGGTGAAGCTTTCTTT. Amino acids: CASSISGGEAFF.

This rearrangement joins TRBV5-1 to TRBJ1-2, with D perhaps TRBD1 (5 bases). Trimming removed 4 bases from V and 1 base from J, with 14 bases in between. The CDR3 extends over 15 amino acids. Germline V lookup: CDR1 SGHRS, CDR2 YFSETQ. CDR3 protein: CASSPGGMDNYGYTF. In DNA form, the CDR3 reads TGCGCCAGCAGCCCGGGGGGAATGGATAACTATGGCTACACCTTC.